This T cell receptor (beta chain) was sequenced for a study of T cell responses to AZD1222 COVID-19 vaccine. Study-level information: It was second doses at about 4 or about 12 weeks that were pooled. Whole-study results and caveats: Donors skewed white British and female; clonal diversity was possibly underestimated. Regions 160-218 and 743-854 dominated among vaccine-associated CD4 TCRs spanning spike. Rises in breadth and depth of Spike-specific TCRs came after two AZD1222 doses.

CDR1 and CDR2 (germline): MNHNS, SASEGT. The CDR3 is made up of 17 amino acids. V dropped 0 bases and J dropped 4; count of bases not matched to a gene: 9. A word on this clone: Its matching antigen is unknown.

Repertoires were generated with immunoSEQ multiplex PCR, while TCRdb's copy carries only in-frame clones and drops some. The sample has around 94,000 clones; around nine tenths are singletons. This specimen was peripheral blood, taken on day 0 of AZD1222 vaccination. This chain uses TRBV6-1 with TRBJ2-1; 7 nucleotides agree with TRBD1. This receptor was obtained from an adult in good health. CDR3 DNA sequence: TGTGCCAGCAGTGAAGCGCTTCGAGGGGGCGCTTACAATGAGCAGTTCTTC. Residues: CASSEALRGGAYNEQFF.